The clone carrying this TCR beta chain was counted ten times or more. This specimen comes from a study of regulatory T cells in long-lasting Graves disease. Libraries of TCR beta came from iRepertoire HTBI primers plus Arm-PCR of CDR3 regions. TCRdb redid the calling of the multiplex PCR reads with MiXCR, one entry per CDR3 protein. The table lists a few hundred thousand distinct CDR3 sequences, about 16% of them singletons. The trim removed 3 bases at V and 6 bases at J, leaving 4 bases unmatched. This CDR3 has 13 amino acids. Per the germline V gene, CDR1 is KGHDR and CDR2 is SFDVKD. Specified time point: newly diagnosed GD, antithyroid drugs for less than 3 months. PBMCs provided the RNA from which the TCR library was made. These records were also assigned to another study, of T cells in Graves' hyperthyroidism and ophthalmopathy. That paper states: In making diagnoses, clinical symptoms, serum thyroxine and TRAb, thyroid ultrasound and orbital computed tomography were all used. Carried out on the TCR CDR3, a first-round RT-PCR used the HTBI primer set.

The sequencing here drew on peripheral blood mononuclear cells (PBMCs), taken at new diagnosis, from a patient treated with antithyroid drugs. The sequence came from a woman between 18 and 30 years old with Graves disease. The chain joins TRBV24-1 to TRBJ2-7; 7 bases agree with TRBD1. CDR3 coding DNA: TGTGCCACCAGTGATAGCTGGACAGGCGAGCAGTACTTC. Translated: CATSDSWTGEQYF.